This T cell receptor beta chain was retrieved from a study of regulatory T cells in long-lasting Graves disease. The study's findings and limits: Patients with persistent disease showed a bias toward TRBV28, TRBJ1-2 and TRBJ2-5. Peripheral blood was the sole material, not thyroid tissue. Persistent Graves' disease cases displayed lower TCR diversity than newly diagnosed ones.

Construction of the TCR beta libraries employed iRepertoire HTBI primers in conjunction with Arm-PCR of CDR3 regions. Per the original methods: Across all samples, about 62 TRBV segments and 11 to 15 TRBJ segments were identified. One entry per CDR3 protein, called by TCRdb with MiXCR from the multiplex PCR reads. The V and J calls and clone size come from TCRdb's table, not from the authors' own analysis. The profile shows about 430,000 distinct CDR3 sequences, around a fifth of them singletons. Germline V gene lookup returns CDR1 SGHTA and CDR2 FQGTGA. V was cut by 3 bases and J by 1 base, with 12 bases left in between. The CDR3 length is 15 residues. Time point denoted: persistent/refractory GD, antithyroid drugs over 5 years with positive TRAb. PBMC-derived RNA was used for the TCR library. This clonotype has a handful of counts. Its antigen is currently unknown.

The material was peripheral blood mononuclear cells (PBMCs), obtained when the disease was refractory, from a patient treated with antithyroid drugs. The receptor was derived from a female donor with Graves disease. The gene calls are TRBV7-3 and TRBJ1-2, with D unresolved. The CDR3 region has the DNA TGTGCCAGCAGCTTTATGGATGGATTTAACTATGGCTACACCTTC. It yields the protein CASSFMDGFNYGYTF.